The 26 T cell receptor beta chains below come from one sample, sequenced in a study of STAT5B mutations in CD4+ large granular lymphocyte leukemia. Using immunoSEQ multiplex PCR, the repertoire was profiled, and TCRdb retains in-frame clones only, with some absent. The table has 30,000 to 35,000 clones, approximately 82% seen once. Sequencing was carried out using CD4+ T cells from blood buffy coats. Source of these receptors: a human donor in good health.

The chain links TRBV5-4 to TRBJ2-1, with D tentatively TRBD2 (6 bases). Trimming removed 4 bases at V and 2 bases at J, with 13 bases between. The CDR3 has 15 residues. Germline CDR1 is SGHNT and CDR2 is YYREEE (reference sequence). The CDR3 nucleotides read TGTGCCAGCAGCATTCCTCCGGGAGCCTACAATGAGCAGTTCTTC. This encodes CASSIPPGAYNEQFF. Variable domain in full (rest from reference TRBV5-4 and TRBJ2-1): ETGVTQSPTHLIKTRGQQVTLRCSSQSGHNTVSWYQQALGQGPQFIFQYYREEENGRGNFPPRFSGLQFPNYSSELNVNALELDDSALYLCASSIPPGAYNEQFFGPGTRLTVL.

The CDR3 loop is CASSLLVQGHTQYF. For the CDR3, the DNA is TGTGCCAGCAGCTTGCTAGTTCAAGGTCATACGCAGTATTTT. The V gene is TRBV5-4, the J gene TRBJ2-3; D is uncertain. The CDR3 extends over 14 amino acids. The V gene's germline CDR1 is SGHNT and CDR2 YYREEE (reference sequence). V lost 1 base to trimming and J lost 7 bases, with 13 bases between them.

This chain joins TRBV4-2 and TRBJ1-2, with D perhaps TRBD1 (5 bases). Trimming pared 3 bases from V and 7 bases from J, leaving 15 bases between. The germline CDR1 and CDR2 sequences are LGHNA and YNFKEQ. CDR3 size: 14 residues. The CDR3 spells CASSQVGRDFGYTF. The CDR3 DNA follows: TGTGCCAGCAGCCAGGTTGGCAGGGACTTTGGCTACACCTTC.

The V and J genes are TRBV19 and TRBJ1-6; 7 nucleotides line up with TRBD1. V gave up 4 bases and J gave up 7 bases; unmatched junction bases: 10. This CDR3 comprises 16 residues. CDR1 is LNHDA and CDR2 is SQIVND in the germline V gene (reference sequence). The CDR3 DNA is TGTGCCAGTAGTACCCACGCGACAGGGACCAATTCACCCCTCCACTTT. This encodes CASSTHATGTNSPLHF.

The chain joins TRBV2 to TRBJ2-5; 7 nucleotides agree with TRBD2. The J call may be wrong; the DNA end is better matched by TRBJ2-7. The CDR3 runs 14 residues. Germline V gives CDR1 SNHLY, CDR2 FYNNEI. CDR3 amino acids: CASLGRGFSYEQYF. CDR3 nucleotides: TGTGCCAGCTTGGGGCGGGGGTTCTCCTACGAGCAGTACTTC.

The chain links TRBV19 to TRBJ2-2; D is perhaps TRBD2 (7 bases). The CDR3 length is 15 residues. With 7 bases removed from V and 1 base from J, the gap between germline ends came to 13 bases. Per the germline V gene, CDR1 is LNHDA and CDR2 is SQIVND (reference sequence). Written as DNA, the CDR3 is TGTGCCAGTATGGTCGGGGGGCTGAACACCGGGGAGCTGTTTTTT. This gives the protein CASMVGGLNTGELFF. The full variable domain, with the rest looked up from reference TRBV19 and TRBJ2-2, is DGGITQSPKYLFRKEGQNVTLSCEQNLNHDAMYWYRQDPGQGLRLIYYSQIVNDFQKGDIAEGYSVSREKKESFPLTVTSAQKNPTAFYLCASMVGGLNTGELFFGEGSRLTVL.

The chain employs TRBV7-2 and TRBJ1-6; 7 bases line up with TRBD1. Per germline, CDR1 SGHTA and CDR2 FQGNSA. The CDR3 loop spans 16 amino acids. The V and J ends lost 2 bases and 5 bases, in that order; junction bases with no gene match: 6. In DNA form, the CDR3 reads TGTGCCAGCAGCTTAAGTTCCAGGGGGAATAATTCACCCCTCCACTTT. Translating it yields CASSLSSRGNNSPLHF.

The J gene is TRBJ1-6, the V gene TRBV19; D is uncertain. Germline V lookup: CDR1 LNHDA, CDR2 SQIVND (reference sequence). The V end lost 4 bases, the J end lost 14 bases, and 18 bases lay between the germline ends. The length of the CDR3 is 14 residues. CDR3 in amino acids: CASSTWAPTHTLHF. DNA of the CDR3: TGTGCCAGTAGTACGTGGGCCCCTACCCACACCCTCCACTTT.

The rearrangement links TRBV5-6 to TRBJ1-1; 9 nucleotides line up with TRBD1. The germline CDR1 and CDR2 sequences are SGHDT and YYEEEE. The CDR3 consists of 16 residues. V trimming: 0 bases; J trimming: 5 bases; junction bases outside the gene matches: 8. In nucleotides, the CDR3 is TGTGCCAGCAGCTTGGACTCTTGGACAGGGGCGACTGAAGCTTTCTTT. It is translated as CASSLDSWTGATEAFF.

The genes are TRBV2 and TRBJ2-1; the match to TRBD2 covers 10 bases. This CDR3 region has 16 residues. V trimming: 6 bases; J trimming: 10 bases; junction bases outside the gene matches: 15. Per germline, CDR1 SNHLY and CDR2 FYNNEI. The CDR3 coding sequence is TGTGCCAGCAGCTTGATACCGGGACTAGCGTCAGGAGAGCAGTTCTTC. Translation gives CASSLIPGLASGEQFF. Filled out from reference TRBV2 and TRBJ2-1, the complete variable domain reads EPEVTQTPSHQVTQMGQEVILRCVPISNHLYFYWYRQILGQKVEFLVSFYNNEISEKSEIFDDQFSVERPDGSNFTLKIRSTKLEDSAMYFCASSLIPGLASGEQFFGPGTRLTVL.

The chain joins TRBV27 to TRBJ2-3; D possibly corresponds to TRBD1 (6 bases). Looked up from germline, CDR1 is MNHEY and CDR2 is SMNVEV (reference sequence). Trimming took 6 bases from V and 2 from J, leaving 15 bases between them. The CDR3 runs to 15 residues. CDR3 residues: CASRETGDSTDTQYF. The CDR3 DNA reads TGTGCCAGCAGGGAGACAGGAGATTCCACAGATACGCAGTATTTT.

The V call is TRBV19, the J call TRBJ1-4; 7 nucleotides match TRBD1. CDR3 length: 14 amino acids. V gave up 8 bases and J gave up 4 bases; unmatched junction bases: 7. CDR1 and CDR2 (germline): LNHDA, SQIVND (reference sequence). For the CDR3, the DNA is TGTGCCAGTGGCCACAGGGGCGATAATGAAAAACTGTTTTTT. This translates into CASGHRGDNEKLFF.

The V call is TRBV19, the J call TRBJ2-7, with a tentative D call TRBD2 (6 bases). Germline values: CDR1 LNHDA, CDR2 SQIVND (reference sequence). Between the trimmed V and J ends, which lost 6 bases and 2 bases, there was a span of 14 bases. The CDR3 length is 14 residues. The CDR3 sequence: CASSPDRGTYEQYF. Written as DNA, the CDR3 is TGTGCCAGTAGCCCCGACCGGGGGACCTACGAGCAGTACTTC.

This clone was recorded only once. This sequence joins TRBV28 and TRBJ1-1, with 7 bases that match TRBD1. CDR1 and CDR2 from the germline V gene are MDHEN and SYDVKM. With 3 bases clipped from V and 1 base from J, the junction kept 2 bases outside the gene matches. CDR3 length: 14 residues. CDR3 residues: CASSLEGANTEAFF. As DNA, the CDR3 is TGTGCCAGCAGTTTGGAGGGGGCGAACACTGAAGCTTTCTTT.

This chain joins TRBV27 and TRBJ1-3, with no clear D. CDR1 and CDR2 from the germline V gene are MNHEY and SMNVEV (reference sequence). This CDR3 has 13 residues. The V end was cut by 4 bases, the J end by 7 bases, with 11 bases between. DNA for the CDR3: TGTGCCAGCAGTTCTGCTAAGCGGAACACCATATATTTT. Its translation: CASSSAKRNTIYF.

The chain is built from TRBV10-3 and TRBJ1-1; tentative D call: TRBD1 (6 bases). This CDR3 comprises 14 residues. The germline V and J ends were trimmed by 5 bases and 8 bases, with 18 bases remaining between them. The germline gives CDR1 ENHRY, CDR2 SYGVKD. The CDR3 region is CAISKTGLPEEAFF. As DNA, the CDR3 is TGTGCCATCAGTAAAACAGGGCTTCCAGAGGAAGCTTTCTTT.

The chain couples TRBV5-4 to TRBJ1-4; D is perhaps TRBD1 (5 bases). With 3 bases removed from V and 1 base from J, the gap between germline ends came to 7 bases. This CDR3 comprises 14 residues. Germline V gene lookup returns CDR1 SGHNT and CDR2 YYREEE (reference sequence). This CDR3 reads CASSSGRTNEKLFF. The CDR3 DNA follows: TGTGCCAGCAGCTCGGGGCGAACTAATGAAAAACTGTTTTTT. The variable domain in full, with the rest retrieved from reference TRBV5-4 and TRBJ1-4, is ETGVTQSPTHLIKTRGQQVTLRCSSQSGHNTVSWYQQALGQGPQFIFQYYREEENGRGNFPPRFSGLQFPNYSSELNVNALELDDSALYLCASSSGRTNEKLFFGSGTQLSVL.

This clone was seen only once. V and J are TRBV19 and TRBJ2-5; D is possibly TRBD1 (5 bases). CDR3 length equals 14 residues. The V end lost 4 bases, the J end lost 1 base, and 10 bases lay between the germline ends. Germline loops: CDR1 LNHDA, CDR2 SQIVND (reference sequence). This CDR3 is CASSSRDFQETQYF. DNA of the CDR3: TGTGCCAGTAGTAGCAGGGATTTCCAAGAGACCCAGTACTTC.

The chain recombines TRBV18 with TRBJ1-1, with D possibly TRBD1 on 5 matching bases. V was pared by 2 bases and J by 7 bases, with 11 bases between. This CDR3 region has 13 residues. The germline CDR1 and CDR2 sequences are KGHSH and LQKENI. The CDR3 DNA reads TGTGCCAGCTCACCAGACAGATTAAGTGAAGCTTTCTTT. Translation: CASSPDRLSEAFF.

Concerning this clone: Distinct nucleotide sequences in the sample also encode this CDR3. The CDR3 coding sequence is TGTGCCAGCTCACCCCTCGGGGAGACCCAGTACTTC. It yields the protein CASSPLGETQYF. The chain employs TRBV18 and TRBJ2-5; D call uncertain. The CDR3 is made up of 12 amino acids. Germline CDR1 KGHSH, CDR2 LQKENI. The V and J ends lost 3 bases and 5 bases respectively, with 7 bases between them.

The chain carries TRBV4-3 and TRBJ2-3, with a tentative D call TRBD1 (5 bases). Germline values: CDR1 LGHNA, CDR2 YSLEER. Trimming cost V 4 bases and J 1 base, with 12 bases left between them. This CDR3 has 15 residues. In DNA, the CDR3 is TGCGCCAGCAGCCCCAGGGTCGAGGGCACAGATACGCAGTATTTT. Amino acid sequence: CASSPRVEGTDTQYF.

The chain employs TRBV4-1 and TRBJ1-3; 8 bases match TRBD1. This CDR3 contains 16 residues. Per germline, CDR1 MGHRA and CDR2 YSYEKL. The ends lost 0 bases at V and 2 bases at J; junction bases unmatched: 3. The DNA of the CDR3 is TGCGCCAGCAGCCAAGAATCAGGGGGCCCTGGAAACACCATATATTTT. It codes for CASSQESGGPGNTIYF.

V is TRBV21-1 and J is TRBJ1-6; the D segment call TRBD1 is taken from the table without a DNA check. TRBV21-1 is a pseudogene. There are 12 residues in the CDR3. This CDR3 is CASSGRHSPLHF. In DNA form, the CDR3 reads TGTGCCAGCAGCGGCAGGCATTCACCCCTCCACTTT.

The V and J genes are TRBV11-3 and TRBJ2-1; D tentatively fits TRBD1 or TRBD2 (5 bases each). The CDR3 spans 14 residues. Germline V gene sequence: CDR1 SGHNT, CDR2 YENEEA. Trimming pared 1 base from V and 8 bases from J, leaving 12 bases between. CDR3 in amino acids: CASSLGVRDDEQFF. Here the CDR3 DNA reads TGTGCCAGCAGCTTAGGCGTCCGGGACGATGAGCAGTTCTTC.

This clone has more than one count but fewer than ten. The chain links TRBV2 to TRBJ1-5, with D unclear. The CDR3 is 13 residues long. Germline V CDR1 and CDR2: SNHLY, FYNNEI. V lost 4 bases, J lost 4 bases, and 8 bases lay in between. The CDR3 loop reads CASSGGGNQPQHF. As DNA, the CDR3 is TGTGCCAGCAGTGGAGGCGGAAATCAGCCCCAGCATTTT.

The J gene is TRBJ2-3, the V gene TRBV5-4, with a possible D match to TRBD1 (5 bases). Deletions cut 4 bases from V and 8 bases from J, with 17 bases between. Germline V gives CDR1 SGHNT, CDR2 YYREEE (reference sequence). This CDR3 contains 14 residues. CDR3 protein: CASSPRVDGGTQYF. CDR3 in DNA: TGTGCCAGCAGCCCCAGGGTCGATGGTGGTACGCAGTATTTT.